These 5 T cell receptor beta chains originate from one sample sequenced in a study of T-cell memory formation after mild COVID-19. TCRdb called the 5' RACE reads again in MiXCR, with one record for every CDR3 protein. The sample has about 29,000 distinct CDR3 sequences; 9% to 15% are singletons. Specimen: PBMCs or a T cell subset sorted from them (not recorded which). The receptors were sampled from an adult woman who had mild COVID-19 (a few samples of this study predate the infection). Cell type and time point are not known.

This clonotype occurred many times. The gene calls are TRBV5-1 and TRBJ1-2; D call uncertain. Trimming pared 3 bases from V and 5 bases from J, leaving 11 bases between. The CDR3 is made up of 13 amino acids. CDR1 and CDR2 (germline): SGHRS, YFSETQ. In DNA form, the CDR3 reads TGCGCCAGCAGCTCCCATCAGAGTTATGGCTACACCTTC. This translates into CASSSHQSYGYTF.

This clonotype was counted at least ten times. The junction departs from germline at one end; a sequencing error may be responsible. The genes are TRBV7-7 and TRBJ2-1; no reliable D call. Germline V gene sequence: CDR1 SSHAT, CDR2 FNYEAQ (reference sequence). The CDR3 length is 11 residues. The CDR3 sequence is CASSTPHEQFF. The CDR3 DNA reads as TGTGCTAGCAGCACCCCCCATGAGCAGTTCTTC.

Ten or more counts support this clonotype. The chain links TRBV5-1 to TRBJ2-7; 7 bases are shared with TRBD1. This CDR3 has 14 residues. Trimming at V came to 3 bases and at J to 0 bases, leaving 3 bases not matched to a gene. Germline V CDR1 and CDR2: SGHRS, YFSETQ. The CDR3 bases are TGCGCCAGCAGCTACGACAGGGCCTCCTACGAGCAGTACTTC. The encoded protein is CASSYDRASYEQYF.

The table lists this clonotype with many counts. This chain connects TRBV6-5 to TRBJ2-2, with TRBD2 matching over 14 bases. J was trimmed by 3 bases and V by 7 bases; bases with no gene match: 4. The V gene's germline CDR1 is MNHEY and CDR2 SVGAGI. The CDR3 totals 16 residues. CDR3 region: CASTRLAGGYTGELFF. DNA of the CDR3: TGTGCCAGCACTAGACTAGCGGGAGGGTACACCGGGGAGCTGTTTTTT.

This clonotype occurred many times. The chain joins TRBV2 to TRBJ1-1, with D possibly being TRBD1 (6 bases). This CDR3 spans 13 amino acids. From germline, CDR1 is SNHLY and CDR2 FYNNEI. V was clipped by 6 bases and J by 2 bases, with 10 bases between them. The CDR3 nucleotides read TGTGCCAGCAGCCGGACAGCAAACACTGAAGCTTTCTTT. This encodes CASSRTANTEAFF. Combining the CDR3 with reference TRBV2 and TRBJ1-1 gives the whole variable domain EPEVTQTPSHQVTQMGQEVILRCVPISNHLYFYWYRQILGQKVEFLVSFYNNEISEKSEIFDDQFSVERPDGSNFTLKIRSTKLEDSAMYFCASSRTANTEAFFGQGTRLTVV.